This T cell receptor (beta chain) was profiled in a study of glioma-infiltrating T cells after dendritic cell vaccination. Study in general: Dendritic cell vaccination trial patients had either newly diagnosed or recurrent glioblastoma. The vaccine used monocyte-derived dendritic cells pulsed overnight with autologous tumor lysate.

TCRB CDR3 was amplified from 2 ug genomic DNA or less. Assay: immunoSEQ multiplex PCR; the TCRdb copy retains only in-frame clones and omits some. The sample lists fewer than 85,000 clones, 70% to 90% occurring once. Germline values: CDR1 MNHNY, CDR2 SVGAGI (reference sequence). The CDR3 sequence is 14 residues long. Deletions cut 5 bases from V and 1 base from J, with 11 bases between. This clone showed up just once. Sequenced here: blood, sampled before dendritic cell vaccination. The clonotype originates from a human donor with glioblastoma. The chain is built from TRBV6-6 and TRBJ2-5; perhaps TRBD2 as D (7 bases). CDR3 amino acids: CASSGAGAQETQYF. The CDR3 region has the DNA TGTGCCAGCAGTGGGGCGGGGGCCCAAGAGACCCAGTACTTC.